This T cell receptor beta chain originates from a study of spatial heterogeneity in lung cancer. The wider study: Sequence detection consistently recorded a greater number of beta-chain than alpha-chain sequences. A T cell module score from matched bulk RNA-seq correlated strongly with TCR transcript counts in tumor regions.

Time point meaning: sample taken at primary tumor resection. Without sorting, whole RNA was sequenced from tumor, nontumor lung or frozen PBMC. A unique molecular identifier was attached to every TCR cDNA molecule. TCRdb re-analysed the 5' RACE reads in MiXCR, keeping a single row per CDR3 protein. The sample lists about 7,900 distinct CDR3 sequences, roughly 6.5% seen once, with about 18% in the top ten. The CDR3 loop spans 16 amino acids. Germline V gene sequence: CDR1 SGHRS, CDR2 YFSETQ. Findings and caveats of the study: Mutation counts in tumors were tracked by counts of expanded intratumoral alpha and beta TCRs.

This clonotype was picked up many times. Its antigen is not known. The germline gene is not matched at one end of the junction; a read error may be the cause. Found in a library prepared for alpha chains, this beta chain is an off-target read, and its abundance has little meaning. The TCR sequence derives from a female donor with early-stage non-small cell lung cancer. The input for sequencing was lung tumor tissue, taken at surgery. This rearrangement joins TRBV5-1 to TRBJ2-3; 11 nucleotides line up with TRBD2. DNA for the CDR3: TGCGCCAGCAGCCCGGCCACTAGCGGGAGCATAGATACGCAGTATTTT. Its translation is CASSPATSGSIDTQYF.